This T cell receptor beta chain was sequenced during a study of CD8 T cells in Susac syndrome. General study points: TEMRA cells and active patients showed peak Susac CD8+ clonal expansion.

Per the germline V gene, CDR1 is SGHVS and CDR2 is FNYEAQ. Trimming took off 5 bases at V and 3 bases at J, with 14 bases between the two ends. The CDR3 runs 15 residues. High-throughput TCR beta sequencing covered peripheral CD8+ and CD4+ T cells. Reverse transcription of roughly 0.5 to 1 ug RNA used random hexamers. The authors amplified TCR beta CDR3 across 54 Vbeta and 13 Jbeta using immunoSEQ multiplex PCR. TCRdb re-analysed the immunoSEQ multiplex PCR reads in MiXCR, keeping a single row per CDR3 protein. The sample contains about 100,000 distinct CDR3 sequences, around 96% of which appear only once. As to this clonotype: Its antigen is still unknown.

The V gene is TRBV7-6, the J gene TRBJ2-1; D possibly corresponds to TRBD1 (6 bases). Sequenced sample: CD8+ T cells from PBMCs. This sequence originates from a human donor with Susac syndrome. Here the CDR3 reads CASSRFLDSYNEQFF. The CDR3 DNA reads as TGTGCCAGCAGCCGATTTTTGGACAGCTACAATGAGCAGTTCTTC.